Presented here are 18 T cell receptor beta chains from one specimen sequenced in a study of T cell repertoires in cytomegalovirus infection. For these receptors, no antigen is known. MiXCR was run by TCRdb on the reads, yielding one entry per CDR3 protein. Of hundreds of thousands of distinct CDR3 sequences in the sample, about 29% are singletons; the top ten hold around 20%. This specimen consisted of cultured PBMCs, obtained from culture after CMV antigen stimulation. Receptors originate from a human donor in good health (CMV status not recorded). Some clones in this sample may be carry-over from other donors' samples.

The gene calls are TRBV9 and TRBJ2-7; TRBD1 agrees at 9 bases. CDR3 length: 14 amino acids. Germline-derived CDR1 and CDR2 are SGDLS and YYNGEE. The J segment lost 5 bases and the V segment lost 3 bases, leaving 6 bases of the junction unmatched. The CDR3 nucleotides read TGTGCCAGCAGCGACCGGGACAGGGTCGACGAGCAGTACTTC. Amino acids: CASSDRDRVDEQYF.

Only a few counts were recorded for this clonotype. J is TRBJ1-2 and V is TRBV7-6; no clear D gene. CDR3 length equals 11 residues. V lost 2 bases to trimming and J lost 8 bases, with 6 bases between them. Germline values: CDR1 SGHVS, CDR2 FNYEAQ. CDR3 amino acids: CASSLFSGYTF. CDR3 in DNA: TGTGCCAGCAGCTTATTCTCGGGCTACACCTTC.

This clonotype was detected ten times or more. The chain links TRBV7-6 to TRBJ1-6, with 8 nucleotides matching TRBD1. The CDR3 consists of 14 residues. The V and J ends lost 6 bases and 7 bases, in that order; junction bases with no gene match: 5. Looked up from germline, CDR1 is SGHVS and CDR2 is FNYEAQ. The CDR3 nucleotides read TGTGCCAGCAGTCGAGGGACAGGAAATTCACCCCTCCACTTT. Protein product: CASSRGTGNSPLHF.

The V call is TRBV7-9, the J call TRBJ1-5; D remains ambiguous. The CDR3 spans 13 residues. V lost 5 bases and J 9 bases, leaving 14 bases between the germline ends. From germline, CDR1 is SEHNR and CDR2 FQNEAQ (reference sequence). The CDR3 coding sequence is TGTGCCAGCAGCGGAAGTCCAGCCTCGCCCCAGCATTTT. Translating it yields CASSGSPASPQHF.

A remark on this clonotype: The junction departs from the called germline gene at one end, perhaps through a read error. The rearrangement links TRBV24-1 to TRBJ1-5; maybe TRBD1 (6 bases). CDR1 and CDR2 (germline): KGHDR, SFDVKD. The CDR3 has 14 amino acids. CDR3 in amino acids: CATSDRGRKQPQHF. CDR3 nucleotides: TGTGCCACCAGTGACAGGGGACGCAAGCAGCCCCAGCATTTT.

The CDR3 coding sequence is TGCAGTGCTAGAGAGCCCTTCATCGGGGTGAGAGGGACAGATACGCAGTATTTT. Its translation is CSAREPFIGVRGTDTQYF. The chain couples TRBV20-1 to TRBJ2-3, with D maybe TRBD2 (5 bases). The CDR3 sequence is 18 residues long. The germline V and J ends were trimmed by 0 bases and 3 bases, with 22 bases remaining between them. Germline CDR1 is DFQATT and CDR2 is SNEGSKA (reference sequence).

Worth noting for this clonotype: This may arise from a read error, as a much more abundant clone is one base away. The chain recombines TRBV11-2 with TRBJ1-4, with TRBD1 matching 7 bases. Germline CDR1 and CDR2: SGHAT and FQNNGV. Germline trimming cut 5 bases from V and 11 bases from J; bases unmatched to any gene: 8. The CDR3 length is 13 residues. Here the CDR3 DNA reads TGTGCCAGCAGCCAAGCATGGGACAGTAAACTGTTTTTT. It translates to CASSQAWDSKLFF.

The chain joins TRBV6-5 to TRBJ2-3; a possible D gene is TRBD2 (5 bases). Between the trimmed V and J ends, which lost 6 bases and 0 bases, there was a span of 10 bases. The V gene's germline CDR1 is MNHEY and CDR2 SVGAGI. The length of the CDR3 is 14 residues. This CDR3 is CASRVAMSTDTQYF. Here the CDR3 DNA reads TGTGCCAGCAGGGTAGCGATGAGCACAGATACGCAGTATTTT.

The CDR3 spells CASSEGLAGVEQYF. CDR3 bases: TGTGCCAGCAGTGAGGGGTTAGCGGGAGTCGAGCAGTACTTC. The gene calls are TRBV2 and TRBJ2-7; TRBD2 aligns across 9 bases. This CDR3 has 14 amino acids. The V segment lost 3 bases and the J segment 6 bases; nucleotides outside the gene matches: 6. Germline values: CDR1 SNHLY, CDR2 FYNNEI.

The rearrangement links TRBV28 to TRBJ2-7, with 12 bases fitting TRBD1. With V trimmed by 5 bases and J by 4 bases, 6 bases remained unmatched. This CDR3 has 15 amino acids. CDR1 is MDHEN, CDR2 SYDVKM, per germline. The CDR3 loop is CASSPGDRGPYEQYF. The CDR3 nucleotides are TGTGCCAGCAGTCCAGGGGACAGGGGGCCGTACGAGCAGTACTTC.

This clonotype was seen a few times. The chain uses TRBV6-5 and TRBJ1-2; D call uncertain. The length of the CDR3 is 14 residues. Germline values: CDR1 MNHEY, CDR2 SVGAGI. Trimming removed 5 bases from V and 3 bases from J, with 13 bases in between. The CDR3 sequence: CASSVVTEHYGYTF. The DNA of the CDR3 is TGTGCCAGCAGTGTCGTGACCGAGCACTATGGCTACACCTTC.

This clonotype was observed many times. The chain couples TRBV20-1 to TRBJ1-5; D gene ambiguous. The CDR3 has 15 amino acids. V lost 6 bases, J lost 0 bases, and 15 bases lay in between. Germline V gene data show CDR1 as DFQATT and CDR2 as SNEGSKA (reference sequence). The CDR3 reads CSAIRAEGSNQPQHF. In nucleotides, the CDR3 is TGCAGTGCGATTAGGGCGGAAGGTAGCAATCAGCCCCAGCATTTT.

This clonotype was picked up a small number of times. This chain uses TRBV5-4 with TRBJ2-1; 11 nucleotides line up with TRBD2. The CDR3 sequence is 15 residues long. The ends lost 4 bases at V and 9 bases at J; junction bases unmatched: 9. The germline CDR1 and CDR2 sequences are SGHNT and YYREEE (reference sequence). The CDR3 sequence is CASSHGTSGYSEQFF. The CDR3 DNA sequence: TGTGCCAGCAGCCATGGGACTAGCGGTTACTCTGAGCAGTTCTTC.

This clonotype appeared a few times. A read error may produce the germline difference seen at one junction end. This chain uses TRBV24-1 with TRBJ2-7; D is unclear. Germline V gene data show CDR1 as KGHDR and CDR2 as SFDVKD. CDR3 length: 13 amino acids. CDR3 sequence reads: CATRENFSYEQYF. CDR3 sequence (DNA): TGTGCCACCCGTGAAAATTTTTCCTACGAGCAGTACTTC.

This clonotype has more than one count but fewer than ten. V usage is TRBV4-2 and J usage is TRBJ1-2; D is unclear. The CDR3 runs 15 residues. Trimming pared 2 bases from V and 0 bases from J, leaving 10 bases between. Germline V gives CDR1 LGHNA, CDR2 YNFKEQ. This CDR3 is CASSQTRNANYGYTF. CDR3 nucleotides: TGTGCCAGCAGCCAAACCCGGAATGCTAACTATGGCTACACCTTC.

This chain connects TRBV24-1 to TRBJ2-1; D possibly corresponds to TRBD1 (6 bases). This CDR3 is 17 amino acids long. The ends were cut back, 3 bases at V and 0 bases at J, with 14 bases in the middle. Looked up from germline, CDR1 is KGHDR and CDR2 is SFDVKD. Written as DNA, the CDR3 is TGTGCCACCAGTGATCCCAGGGGCAGGAGCTCCTACAATGAGCAGTTCTTC. Protein: CATSDPRGRSSYNEQFF.

The V and J genes are TRBV5-4 and TRBJ1-4; 7 nucleotides agree with TRBD1. Germline V gene sequence: CDR1 SGHNT, CDR2 YYREEE (reference sequence). After removal of 4 bases from V and 9 bases from J, the junction contained 9 bases not matched to a gene. The CDR3 length is 14 residues. The DNA for the CDR3 is TGTGCCAGCAGCCCCGGGACAGATCCCCAAAAACTGTTTTTT. Translated: CASSPGTDPQKLFF. The variable domain in full, with the rest retrieved from reference TRBV5-4 and TRBJ1-4, is ETGVTQSPTHLIKTRGQQVTLRCSSQSGHNTVSWYQQALGQGPQFIFQYYREEENGRGNFPPRFSGLQFPNYSSELNVNALELDDSALYLCASSPGTDPQKLFFGSGTQLSVL.

The sample holds many counts of this clonotype. The chain links TRBV6-6 to TRBJ1-6; D might be TRBD1 (6 bases). Trimming cost V 2 bases and J 9 bases, with 11 bases left between them. CDR3 length: 14 residues. Germline CDR1 reads MNHNY; CDR2 reads SVGAGI (reference sequence). The DNA for the CDR3 is TGTGCCAGCAGTTACGGGAGGGGGGGTTCACCCCTCCACTTT. This codes for CASSYGRGGSPLHF.